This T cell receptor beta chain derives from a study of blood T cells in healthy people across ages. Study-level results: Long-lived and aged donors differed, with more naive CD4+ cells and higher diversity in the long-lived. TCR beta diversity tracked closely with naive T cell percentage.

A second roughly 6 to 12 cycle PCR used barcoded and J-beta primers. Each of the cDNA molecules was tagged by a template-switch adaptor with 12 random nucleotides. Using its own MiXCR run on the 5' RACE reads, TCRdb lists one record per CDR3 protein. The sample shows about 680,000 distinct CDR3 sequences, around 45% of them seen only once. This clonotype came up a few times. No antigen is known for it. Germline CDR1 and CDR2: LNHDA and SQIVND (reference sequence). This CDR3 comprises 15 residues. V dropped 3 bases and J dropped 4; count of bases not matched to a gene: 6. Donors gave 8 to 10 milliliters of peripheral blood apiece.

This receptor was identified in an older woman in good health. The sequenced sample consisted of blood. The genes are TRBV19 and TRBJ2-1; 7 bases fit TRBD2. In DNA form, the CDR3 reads TGTGCCAGTAGTATGGGAGGGTTCGGGTACAATGAGCAGTTCTTC. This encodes CASSMGGFGYNEQFF.